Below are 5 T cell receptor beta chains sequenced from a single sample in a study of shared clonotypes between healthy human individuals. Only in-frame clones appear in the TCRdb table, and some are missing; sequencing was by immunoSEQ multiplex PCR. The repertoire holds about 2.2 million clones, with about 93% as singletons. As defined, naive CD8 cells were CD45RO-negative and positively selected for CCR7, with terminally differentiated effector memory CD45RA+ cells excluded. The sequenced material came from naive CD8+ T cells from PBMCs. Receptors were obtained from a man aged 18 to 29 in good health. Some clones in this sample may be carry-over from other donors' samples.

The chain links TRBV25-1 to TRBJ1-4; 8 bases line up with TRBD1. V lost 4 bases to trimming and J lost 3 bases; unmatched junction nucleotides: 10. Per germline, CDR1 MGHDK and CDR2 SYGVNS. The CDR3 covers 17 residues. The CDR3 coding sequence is TGTGCCAGCAGTGGTTCGTTAAGACAGGGGCCTAATGAAAAACTGTTTTTT. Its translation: CASSGSLRQGPNEKLFF. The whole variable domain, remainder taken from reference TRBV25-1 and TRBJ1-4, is EADIYQTPRYLVIGTGKKITLECSQTMGHDKMYWYQQDPGMELHLIHYSYGVNSTEKGDLSSESTVSRIRTEHFPLTLESARPSHTSQYLCASSGSLRQGPNEKLFFGSGTQLSVL.

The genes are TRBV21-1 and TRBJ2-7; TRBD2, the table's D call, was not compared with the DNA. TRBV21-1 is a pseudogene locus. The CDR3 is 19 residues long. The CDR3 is CASSLPAHLVLAVPAEQYF. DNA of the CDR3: TGTGCCAGCAGCCTCCCTGCCCACCTTGTACTAGCAGTCCCGGCCGAGCAGTACTTC.

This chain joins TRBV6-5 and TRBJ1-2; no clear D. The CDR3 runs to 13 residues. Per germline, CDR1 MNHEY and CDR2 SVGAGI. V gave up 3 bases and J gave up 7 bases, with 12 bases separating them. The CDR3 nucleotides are TGTGCCAGCAGTTATTCAGATAATGGTGGCTACACCTTC. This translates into CASSYSDNGGYTF.

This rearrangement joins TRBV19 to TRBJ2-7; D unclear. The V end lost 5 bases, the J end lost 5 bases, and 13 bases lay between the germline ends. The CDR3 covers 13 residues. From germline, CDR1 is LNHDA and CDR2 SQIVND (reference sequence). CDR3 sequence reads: CASSAARAHEQYF. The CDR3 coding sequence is TGTGCCAGTAGTGCCGCTAGAGCTCACGAGCAGTACTTC. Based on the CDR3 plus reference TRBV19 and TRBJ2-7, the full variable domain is DGGITQSPKYLFRKEGQNVTLSCEQNLNHDAMYWYRQDPGQGLRLIYYSQIVNDFQKGDIAEGYSVSREKKESFPLTVTSAQKNPTAFYLCASSAARAHEQYFGPGTRLTVT.

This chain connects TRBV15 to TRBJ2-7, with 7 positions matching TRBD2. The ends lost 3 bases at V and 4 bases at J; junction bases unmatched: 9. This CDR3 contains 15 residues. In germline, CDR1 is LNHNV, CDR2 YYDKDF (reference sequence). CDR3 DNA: TGTGCCACCAGCAGGGGCGGGGGAGATCGGTACGAGCAGTACTTC. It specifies CATSRGGGDRYEQYF.